This T cell receptor (beta chain) was obtained from a study of T cells in Graves' hyperthyroidism and ophthalmopathy. Points from the study as a whole: In blood, most of the thyroid clonotypes expanded above 0.001 were also present.

Unmatched junction bases numbered 11, after V lost 2 bases and J lost 3 bases. Germline CDR1 SGHVS, CDR2 FQNEAQ. The CDR3 is made up of 17 amino acids. In the case of this clonotype: Its antigen is unknown.

RNA transcripts served as the template for amplifying TCR beta CDR3 regions. Researchers ran a first-round RT-PCR on the TCR CDR3 using the HTBI primer set. TCRdb independently ran MiXCR on the multiplex PCR reads; one entry per CDR3 protein. The data hold around 190,000 distinct CDR3 sequences, with about 18% observed a single time. This chain connects TRBV7-8 to TRBJ2-3; TRBD2 agrees at 7 bases. Sequences were obtained from blood. This sequence was found in a woman in her 50s with Graves' hyperthyroidism. CDR3 in DNA: TGTGCCAGCAGCTTAAGTCTGCGGGAGCTTGGGACAGATACGCAGTATTTT. Translation gives CASSLSLRELGTDTQYF. Full variable domain (missing parts from reference TRBV7-8 and TRBJ2-3): GAGVSQSPRYKVAKRGQDVALRCDPISGHVSLFWYQQALGQGPEFLTYFQNEAQLDKSGLPSDRFFAERPEGSVSTLKIQRTQQEDSAVYLCASSLSLRELGTDTQYFGPGTRLTVL.